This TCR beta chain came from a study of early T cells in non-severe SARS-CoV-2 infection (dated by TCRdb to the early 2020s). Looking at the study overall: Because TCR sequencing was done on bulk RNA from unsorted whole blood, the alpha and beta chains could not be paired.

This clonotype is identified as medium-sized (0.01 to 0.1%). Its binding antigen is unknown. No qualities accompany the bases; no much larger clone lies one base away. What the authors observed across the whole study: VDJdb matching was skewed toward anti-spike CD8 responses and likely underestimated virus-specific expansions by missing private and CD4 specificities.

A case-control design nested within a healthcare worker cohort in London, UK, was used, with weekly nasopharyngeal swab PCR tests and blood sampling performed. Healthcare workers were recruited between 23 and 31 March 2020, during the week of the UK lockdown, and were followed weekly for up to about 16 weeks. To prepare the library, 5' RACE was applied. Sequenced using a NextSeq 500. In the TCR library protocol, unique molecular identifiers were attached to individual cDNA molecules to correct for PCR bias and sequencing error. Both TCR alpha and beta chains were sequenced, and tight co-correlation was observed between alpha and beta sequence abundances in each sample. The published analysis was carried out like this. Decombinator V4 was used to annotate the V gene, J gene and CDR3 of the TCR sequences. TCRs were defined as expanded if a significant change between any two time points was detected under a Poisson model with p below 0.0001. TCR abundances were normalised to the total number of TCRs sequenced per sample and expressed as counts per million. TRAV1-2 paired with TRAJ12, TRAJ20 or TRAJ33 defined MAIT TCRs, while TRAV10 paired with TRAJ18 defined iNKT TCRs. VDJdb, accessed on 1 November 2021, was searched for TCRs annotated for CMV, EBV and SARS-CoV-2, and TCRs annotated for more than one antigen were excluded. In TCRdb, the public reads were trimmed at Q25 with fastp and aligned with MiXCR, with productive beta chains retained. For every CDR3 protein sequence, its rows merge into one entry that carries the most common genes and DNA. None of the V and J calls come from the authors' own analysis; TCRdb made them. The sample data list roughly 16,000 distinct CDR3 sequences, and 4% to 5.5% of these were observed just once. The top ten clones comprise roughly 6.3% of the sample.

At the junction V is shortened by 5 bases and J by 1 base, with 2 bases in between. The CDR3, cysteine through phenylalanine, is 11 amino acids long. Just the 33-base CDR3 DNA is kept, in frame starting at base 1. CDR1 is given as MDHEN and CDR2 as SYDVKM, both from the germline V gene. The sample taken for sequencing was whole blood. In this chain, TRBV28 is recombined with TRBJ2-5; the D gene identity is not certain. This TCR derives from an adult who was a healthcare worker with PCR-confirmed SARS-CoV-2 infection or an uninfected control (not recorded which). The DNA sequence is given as TGTGCCAGCAGTATCCAAGAGACCCAGTACTTC. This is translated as CASSIQETQYF.